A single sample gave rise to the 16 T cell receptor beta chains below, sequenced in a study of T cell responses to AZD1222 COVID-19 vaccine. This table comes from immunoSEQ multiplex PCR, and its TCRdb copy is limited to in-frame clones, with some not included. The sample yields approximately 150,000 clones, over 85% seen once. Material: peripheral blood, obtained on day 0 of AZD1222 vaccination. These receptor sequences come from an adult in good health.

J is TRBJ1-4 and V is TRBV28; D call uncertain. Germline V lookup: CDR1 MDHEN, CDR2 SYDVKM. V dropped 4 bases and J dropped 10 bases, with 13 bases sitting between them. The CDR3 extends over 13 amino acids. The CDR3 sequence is CASSSGWEGKLFF. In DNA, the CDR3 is TGTGCCAGCAGTTCCGGATGGGAGGGAAAACTGTTTTTT.

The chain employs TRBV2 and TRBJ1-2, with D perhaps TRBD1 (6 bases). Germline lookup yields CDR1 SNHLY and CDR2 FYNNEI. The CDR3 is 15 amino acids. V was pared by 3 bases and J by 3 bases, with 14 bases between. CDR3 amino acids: CASSDYGQMYYGYTF. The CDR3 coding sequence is TGTGCCAGCAGTGACTACGGACAGATGTACTATGGCTACACCTTC.

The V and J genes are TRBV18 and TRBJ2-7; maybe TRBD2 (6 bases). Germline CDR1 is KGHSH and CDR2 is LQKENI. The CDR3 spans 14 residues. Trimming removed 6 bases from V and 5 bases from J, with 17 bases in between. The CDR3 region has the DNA TGTGCCAGCTCCCCAACCTACGGGGGAAACGAGCAGTACTTC. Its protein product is CASSPTYGGNEQYF.

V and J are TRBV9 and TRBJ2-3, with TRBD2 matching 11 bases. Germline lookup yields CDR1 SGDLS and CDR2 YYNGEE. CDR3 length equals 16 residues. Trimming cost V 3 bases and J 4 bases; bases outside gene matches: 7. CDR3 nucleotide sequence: TGTGCCAGCAGCGCCCGACTAGCGGGAAGTCCAGATACGCAGTATTTT. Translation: CASSARLAGSPDTQYF.

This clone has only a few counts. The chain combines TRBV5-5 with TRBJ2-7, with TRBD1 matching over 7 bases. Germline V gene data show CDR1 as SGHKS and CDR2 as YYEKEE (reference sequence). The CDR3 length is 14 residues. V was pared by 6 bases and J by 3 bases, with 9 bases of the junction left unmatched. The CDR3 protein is CASNQPGGGYEQYF. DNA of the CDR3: TGTGCCAGCAATCAACCAGGGGGTGGCTACGAGCAGTACTTC.

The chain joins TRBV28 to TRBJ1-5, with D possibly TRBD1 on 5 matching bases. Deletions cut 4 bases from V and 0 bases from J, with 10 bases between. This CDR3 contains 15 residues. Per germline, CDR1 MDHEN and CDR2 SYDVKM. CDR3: CASSSGQGSNQPQHF. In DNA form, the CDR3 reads TGTGCCAGCAGTTCTGGGCAGGGTAGCAATCAGCCCCAGCATTTT. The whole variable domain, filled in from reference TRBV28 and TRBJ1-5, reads DVKVTQSSRYLVKRTGEKVFLECVQDMDHENMFWYRQDPGLGLRLIYFSYDVKMKEKGDIPEGYSVSREKKERFSLILESASTNQTSMYLCASSSGQGSNQPQHFGDGTRLSIL.

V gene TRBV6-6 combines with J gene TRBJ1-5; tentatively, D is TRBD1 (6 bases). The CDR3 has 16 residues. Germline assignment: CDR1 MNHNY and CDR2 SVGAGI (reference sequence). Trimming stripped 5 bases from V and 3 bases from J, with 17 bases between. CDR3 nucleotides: TGTGCCAGCAGTGCACTCCAGGGGCGGGACAATCAGCCCCAGCATTTT. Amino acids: CASSALQGRDNQPQHF.

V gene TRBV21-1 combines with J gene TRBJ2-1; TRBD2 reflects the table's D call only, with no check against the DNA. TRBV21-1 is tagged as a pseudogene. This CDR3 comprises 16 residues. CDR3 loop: CASSNLRSGSKVEQFF. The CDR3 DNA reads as TGTGCCAGCAGCAATCTGAGGAGCGGGAGTAAGGTTGAGCAGTTCTTC.

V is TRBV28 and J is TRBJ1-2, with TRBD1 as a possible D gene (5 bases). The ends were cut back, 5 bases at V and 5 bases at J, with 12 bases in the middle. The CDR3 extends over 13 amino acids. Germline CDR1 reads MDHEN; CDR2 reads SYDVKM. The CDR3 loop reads CASSRGRRYGYTF. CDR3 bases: TGTGCCAGCAGTCGGGGACGGCGATATGGCTACACCTTC.

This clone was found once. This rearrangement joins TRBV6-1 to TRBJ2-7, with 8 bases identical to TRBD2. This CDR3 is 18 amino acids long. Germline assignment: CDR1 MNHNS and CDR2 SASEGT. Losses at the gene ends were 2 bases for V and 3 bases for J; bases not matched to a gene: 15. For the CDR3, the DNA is TGTGCCAGCAGTGAAAGGCCACTCTCGGGGGGGGAAGTCTACGAGCAGTACTTC. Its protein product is CASSERPLSGGEVYEQYF.

The chain's CDR3 is CASSQTGTGEPEQYF. The CDR3 bases are TGTGCCAGCAGCCAAACCGGGACAGGGGAGCCCGAGCAGTACTTC. This chain connects TRBV3-1 (or the pseudogene TRBV3-2) to TRBJ2-7; TRBD1 agrees at 10 bases. The V and J ends lost 2 bases and 6 bases, in that order; junction bases with no gene match: 7. This CDR3 has 15 amino acids. Germline assignment: CDR1 LGHDT and CDR2 YNNKEL (reference sequence).

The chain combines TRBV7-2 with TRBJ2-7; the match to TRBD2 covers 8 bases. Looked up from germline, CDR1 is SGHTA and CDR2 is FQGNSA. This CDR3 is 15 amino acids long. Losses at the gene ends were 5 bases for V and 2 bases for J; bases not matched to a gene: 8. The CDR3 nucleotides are TGTGCCAGCAGCGTTCCCGAGCGGGGGACCTACGAGCAGTACTTC. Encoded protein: CASSVPERGTYEQYF.

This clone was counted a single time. The CDR3 DNA follows: TGTGCCAGCAGCTTCTTGGGACGAGCGGAGCTGTTTTTT. Translated: CASSFLGRAELFF. V and J are TRBV7-9 and TRBJ2-2; tentatively, D is TRBD1 or TRBD2 (5 bases each). V was shortened by 3 bases and J by 10 bases, with 12 bases between the two germline ends. The CDR3 is 13 amino acids. CDR1 and CDR2 (germline): SEHNR, FQNEAQ (reference sequence).

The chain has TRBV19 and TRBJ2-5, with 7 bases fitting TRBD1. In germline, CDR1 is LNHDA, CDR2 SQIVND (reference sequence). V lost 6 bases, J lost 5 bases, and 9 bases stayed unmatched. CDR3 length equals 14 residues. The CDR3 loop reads CASRARQGMETQYF. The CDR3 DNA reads TGTGCCAGTAGGGCCCGACAGGGTATGGAGACCCAGTACTTC.

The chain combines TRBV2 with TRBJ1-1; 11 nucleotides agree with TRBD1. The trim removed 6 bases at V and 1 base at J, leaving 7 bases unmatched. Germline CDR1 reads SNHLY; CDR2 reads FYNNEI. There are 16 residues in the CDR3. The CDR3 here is CASSRGTGGKNTEAFF. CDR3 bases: TGTGCCAGCAGCCGCGGGACAGGGGGGAAGAACACTGAAGCTTTCTTT.

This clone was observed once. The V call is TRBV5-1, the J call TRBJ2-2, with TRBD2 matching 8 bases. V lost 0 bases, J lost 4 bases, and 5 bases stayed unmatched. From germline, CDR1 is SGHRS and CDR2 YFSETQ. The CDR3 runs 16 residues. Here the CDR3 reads CASSLGREDTTGELFF. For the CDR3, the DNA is TGCGCCAGCAGCTTGGGGCGGGAGGACACCACCGGGGAGCTGTTTTTT.